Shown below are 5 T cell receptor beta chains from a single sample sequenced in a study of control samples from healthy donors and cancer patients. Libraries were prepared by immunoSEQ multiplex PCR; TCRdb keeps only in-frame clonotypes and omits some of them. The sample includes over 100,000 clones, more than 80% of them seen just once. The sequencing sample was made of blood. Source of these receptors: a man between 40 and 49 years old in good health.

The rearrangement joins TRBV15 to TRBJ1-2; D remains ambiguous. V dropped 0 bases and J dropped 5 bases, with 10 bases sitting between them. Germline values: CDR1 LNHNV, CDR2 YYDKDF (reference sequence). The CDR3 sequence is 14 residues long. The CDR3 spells CATSRDPRGYGYTF. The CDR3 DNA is TGTGCCACCAGCAGAGATCCTCGAGGGTATGGCTACACCTTC.

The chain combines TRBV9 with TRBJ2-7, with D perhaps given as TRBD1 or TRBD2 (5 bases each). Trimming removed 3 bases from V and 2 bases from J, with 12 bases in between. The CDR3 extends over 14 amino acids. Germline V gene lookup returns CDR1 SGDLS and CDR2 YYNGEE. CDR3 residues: CASSEWDRAYEQYF. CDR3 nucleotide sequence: TGTGCCAGCAGCGAGTGGGACCGAGCCTACGAGCAGTACTTC.

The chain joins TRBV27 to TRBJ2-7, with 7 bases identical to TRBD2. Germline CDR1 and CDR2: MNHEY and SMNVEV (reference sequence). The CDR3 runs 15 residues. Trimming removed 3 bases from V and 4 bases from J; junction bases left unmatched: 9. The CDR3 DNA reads TGTGCCAGCAGTTTGAGCGGGACTCCGATTTACGAGCAGTACTTC. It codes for CASSLSGTPIYEQYF.

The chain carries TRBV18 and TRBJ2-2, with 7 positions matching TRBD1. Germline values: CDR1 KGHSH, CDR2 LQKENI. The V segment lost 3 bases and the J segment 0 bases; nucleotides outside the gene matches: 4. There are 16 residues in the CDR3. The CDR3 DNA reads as TGTGCCAGCTCACCCATGACAGGGTCGAACACCGGGGAGCTGTTTTTT. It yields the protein CASSPMTGSNTGELFF.

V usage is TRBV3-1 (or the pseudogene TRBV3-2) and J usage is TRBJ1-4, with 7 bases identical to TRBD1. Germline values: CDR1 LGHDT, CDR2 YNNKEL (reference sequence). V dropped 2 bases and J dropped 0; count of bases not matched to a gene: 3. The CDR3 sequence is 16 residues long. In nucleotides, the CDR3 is TGTGCCAGCAGCCAACCCACAGGGGCAACTAATGAAAAACTGTTTTTT. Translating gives CASSQPTGATNEKLFF.